This passage covers 30 T cell receptor beta chains from one sample sequenced in a study of cytomegalovirus exposure and HLA in healthy donors. The PCR made use of 60 Vbeta and 13 Jbeta primers. Produced via immunoSEQ multiplex PCR; TCRdb's table is partial and in-frame only. Among some 120,000 clones listed, 81% were seen once. Sequencing was carried out using PBMCs. These receptors originate from a man between 18 and 35 years old in good health and CMV-seropositive.

V and J are TRBV6-5 and TRBJ2-1; TRBD1 matches 9 bases. The V segment lost 7 bases and the J segment 5 bases; nucleotides outside the gene matches: 6. From germline, CDR1 is MNHEY and CDR2 SVGAGI. The CDR3 extends over 14 amino acids. DNA of the CDR3: TGTGCCAGCACTTCGGACAGGGGAGACAATGAGCAGTTCTTC. Translation gives CASTSDRGDNEQFF.

This chain uses TRBV29-1 with TRBJ2-7; D uncertain. Deletions cut 4 bases from V and 2 bases from J, with 12 bases between. CDR3 length: 13 residues. CDR1 is SQVTM and CDR2 is ANQGSEA in the germline V gene. This CDR3 reads CSVVVADTYEQYF. In DNA form, the CDR3 reads TGCAGCGTTGTTGTGGCAGACACCTACGAGCAGTACTTC.

This chain links TRBV12-5 with TRBJ2-5; TRBD2 matches 10 bases. The length of the CDR3 is 16 residues. V gave up 0 bases and J gave up 4 bases; unmatched junction bases: 5. Germline CDR1 LGHNT, CDR2 FRNRAP. CDR3 nucleotide sequence: TGTGCTAGTGGTTTGGTACTAGCGGGAAGTGGAGAGACCCAGTACTTC. Translation gives CASGLVLAGSGETQYF.

The V and J genes are TRBV10-3 and TRBJ2-3; 14 nucleotides match TRBD2. Per the germline V gene, CDR1 is ENHRY and CDR2 is SYGVKD. The CDR3 contains 16 residues. J was trimmed by 6 bases and V by 6 bases; bases with no gene match: 8. Here the CDR3 reads CAISPGLAGEADTQYF. DNA for the CDR3: TGTGCCATCAGCCCGGGACTAGCGGGAGAGGCGGATACGCAGTATTTT.

This chain uses TRBV7-8 with TRBJ2-7; TRBD2 matches at 12 bases. The V and J ends lost 2 bases and 3 bases, in that order; junction bases with no gene match: 14. In germline, CDR1 is SGHVS, CDR2 FQNEAQ. This CDR3 has 19 amino acids. DNA for the CDR3: TGTGCCAGCAGCTTAACGTGGGCTAGCGGGGGGGCCGATGGCTACGAGCAGTACTTC. It encodes CASSLTWASGGADGYEQYF.

V is TRBV7-9 and J is TRBJ2-5, with 9 bases that match TRBD2. V lost 7 bases and J lost 9; bases outside the gene matches: 18. Germline V gene sequence: CDR1 SEHNR, CDR2 FQNEAQ (reference sequence). The CDR3 extends over 16 amino acids. The CDR3, as DNA: TGTGCCAGCACGGGGATAGCGGGGGCCGCTTCAGGGGCCCAGTACTTC. This codes for CASTGIAGAASGAQYF.

The V call is TRBV4-1, the J call TRBJ1-2; TRBD1 matches 8 bases. Germline V gives CDR1 MGHRA, CDR2 YSYEKL. V trimming: 0 bases; J trimming: 5 bases; junction bases outside the gene matches: 5. The CDR3 has 15 residues. CDR3 sequence: CASSQELGQGYGYTF. CDR3 sequence (DNA): TGCGCCAGCAGCCAAGAATTAGGACAGGGATATGGCTACACCTTC.

The rearrangement joins TRBV5-6 to TRBJ2-3; 9 bases are a match to TRBD1. This CDR3 contains 15 residues. The J segment lost 1 base and the V segment lost 4 bases, leaving 4 bases of the junction unmatched. CDR1 is SGHDT and CDR2 is YYEEEE in the germline V gene. CDR3 nucleotide sequence: TGTGCCAGCAGCATCCGGACAGGGGGCACAGATACGCAGTATTTT. Translation: CASSIRTGGTDTQYF. Complete variable domain (other parts from reference TRBV5-6 and TRBJ2-3): DAGVTQSPTHLIKTRGQQVTLRCSPKSGHDTVSWYQQALGQGPQFIFQYYEEEERQRGNFPDRFSGHQFPNYSSELNVNALLLGDSALYLCASSIRTGGTDTQYFGPGTRLTVL.

This chain links TRBV6-6 with TRBJ2-1, with a tentative D call TRBD2 (5 bases). CDR1 is MNHNY and CDR2 is SVGAGI in the germline V gene (reference sequence). With 9 bases removed from V and 7 bases from J, the gap between germline ends came to 16 bases. The CDR3 runs to 13 residues. CDR3: CASGALTSNEQFF. DNA for the CDR3: TGTGCCAGTGGAGCGCTAACTAGTAATGAGCAGTTCTTC.

The chain carries TRBV4-3 and TRBJ2-2, with 9 bases matching TRBD2. The V and J ends lost 1 base and 4 bases, in that order; junction bases with no gene match: 7. Germline CDR1 and CDR2: LGHNA and YSLEER. This CDR3 contains 17 residues. CDR3 sequence (DNA): TGCGCCAGCAGCCAAGGGGGAGCGGGGGGAATCACCGGGGAGCTGTTTTTT. It is translated as CASSQGGAGGITGELFF.

The chain uses TRBV7-8 and TRBJ1-6; D is unclear. V shed 1 base and J shed 5 bases, with 12 bases lying between them. The CDR3 runs 16 residues. CDR1 and CDR2 from the germline V gene are SGHVS and FQNEAQ. The CDR3 spells CASSLVIRQDNSPLHF. CDR3 in DNA: TGTGCCAGCAGCTTAGTGATAAGGCAGGATAATTCACCCCTCCACTTT.

This clone was detected a few times. The chain combines TRBV4-3 with TRBJ2-7; TRBD1 matches 7 bases. Germline V gene data show CDR1 as LGHNA and CDR2 as YSLEER. The CDR3 is 15 amino acids. V was clipped by 0 bases and J by 7 bases; unmatched bases: 9. The CDR3 sequence: CASSQDREGGREQYF. CDR3 sequence (DNA): TGCGCCAGCAGCCAAGATAGGGAAGGGGGCAGGGAGCAGTACTTC.

This clone turned up a few times. The rearrangement links TRBV15 to TRBJ2-2, with 7 bases that match TRBD2. CDR1 LNHNV and CDR2 YYDKDF come from the germline V gene (reference sequence). The CDR3 covers 16 residues. Unmatched junction bases numbered 4, after V lost 0 bases and J lost 3 bases. In DNA form, the CDR3 reads TGTGCCACCAGCAGAGAGCGGGGGACCGACACCGGGGAGCTGTTTTTT. This codes for CATSRERGTDTGELFF.

This rearrangement joins TRBV5-1 to TRBJ2-5; a weak D match, TRBD2 (6 bases). Germline lookup yields CDR1 SGHRS and CDR2 YFSETQ. V lost 4 bases, J lost 3 bases, and 13 bases lay in between. The CDR3 contains 14 residues. The CDR3 sequence is CASSADGGEETQYF. The CDR3 nucleotides read TGCGCCAGCAGCGCGGACGGCGGGGAAGAGACCCAGTACTTC.

This chain joins TRBV5-4 and TRBJ2-2, with a possible D match to TRBD1 (6 bases). Trimming pared 7 bases from V and 8 bases from J, leaving 12 bases between. The CDR3 length is 12 residues. The germline CDR1 and CDR2 sequences are SGHNT and YYREEE (reference sequence). The CDR3 DNA sequence: TGTGCCAGCGGCACCCAGGGGGGGGAGCTGTTTTTT. Amino acid sequence: CASGTQGGELFF.

Written as DNA, the CDR3 is TGCGCCAGCAGCTCGGGACTAGCGGTCCGTAGCACAGATACGCAGTATTTT. Its translation: CASSSGLAVRSTDTQYF. The chain links TRBV5-1 to TRBJ2-3; 11 bases line up with TRBD2. CDR3 length equals 17 residues. The germline V gene encodes CDR1 SGHRS and CDR2 YFSETQ. Losses at the gene ends were 3 bases for V and 0 bases for J; bases not matched to a gene: 6.

The chain recombines TRBV7-9 with TRBJ2-5; possible D gene TRBD1, 5 bases. Germline CDR1 SEHNR, CDR2 FQNEAQ (reference sequence). The CDR3 loop spans 15 amino acids. Trimming stripped 5 bases from V and 5 bases from J, with 18 bases between. In nucleotides, the CDR3 is TGTGCCAGCAGCAACGGAAGACAGAGCAGTGAGACCCAGTACTTC. Translated, it gives CASSNGRQSSETQYF.

The chain employs TRBV18 and TRBJ2-3; possibly TRBD1 for D (6 bases). Germline CDR1 KGHSH, CDR2 LQKENI. The V end lost 2 bases, the J end lost 1 base, and 13 bases lay between the germline ends. The CDR3 covers 16 residues. CDR3 DNA sequence: TGTGCCAGCTCACCAACAGGGAGCCCTGGCACAGATACGCAGTATTTT. The encoded protein is CASSPTGSPGTDTQYF.

This sequence joins TRBV5-1 and TRBJ2-3; D ambiguous. Looked up from germline, CDR1 is SGHRS and CDR2 is YFSETQ. This CDR3 has 15 residues. Trimming took off 0 bases at V and 2 bases at J, with 10 bases between the two ends. The CDR3 region has the DNA TGCGCCAGCAGCTTGGCACGTAGAACCACAGATACGCAGTATTTT. Protein sequence: CASSLARRTTDTQYF.

This clone has a handful of counts. V is TRBV9 and J is TRBJ1-4, with TRBD1 matching over 7 bases. The CDR3 runs 15 residues. The germline gives CDR1 SGDLS, CDR2 YYNGEE. J gave up 6 bases and V 5 bases, and 10 bases lay outside the gene matches. This CDR3 reads CASSYKGARDEKLFF. Here the CDR3 DNA reads TGTGCCAGCAGTTACAAGGGGGCGCGCGATGAAAAACTGTTTTTT.

The genes are TRBV5-4 and TRBJ1-2; 7 bases agree with TRBD1. The germline V gene encodes CDR1 SGHNT and CDR2 YYREEE (reference sequence). V was clipped by 0 bases and J by 3 bases; unmatched bases: 11. The CDR3 totals 17 residues. In nucleotides, the CDR3 is TGTGCCAGCAGCTTGGACCTAGGGACAGTCGAAGACTATGGCTACACCTTC. The encoded protein is CASSLDLGTVEDYGYTF.

The chain couples TRBV29-1 to TRBJ2-3, with D possibly TRBD1 on 6 matching bases. Germline V lookup: CDR1 SQVTM, CDR2 ANQGSEA. With 7 bases removed from V and 7 bases from J, the gap between germline ends came to 18 bases. CDR3 length: 13 residues. Here the CDR3 DNA reads TGCAGCGCCCTCCAGGGGAATAGGAATACGCAGTATTTT. Translation gives CSALQGNRNTQYF.

The CDR3 DNA is TGTGCCAGCCGGGGTGGAAGCTACGAGCAGTACTTC. As protein: CASRGGSYEQYF. V is TRBV6-5 and J is TRBJ2-7; D is perhaps TRBD2 (5 bases). V lost 8 bases and J lost 3, with 11 bases in between. The CDR3 runs 12 residues. Germline-derived CDR1 and CDR2 are MNHEY and SVGAGI.

There are a few counts of this clone. This chain connects TRBV5-6 to TRBJ1-6, with 8 nucleotides matching TRBD1. The CDR3 spans 16 residues. Germline CDR1 is SGHDT and CDR2 is YYEEEE. With 2 bases clipped from V and 5 bases from J, the junction kept 6 bases outside the gene matches. DNA for the CDR3: TGTGCCAGCAGCTTCGGCAGGGGGCAAAATAATTCACCCCTCCACTTT. The encoded protein is CASSFGRGQNNSPLHF.

This clone was seen a handful of times. CDR3 in amino acids: CASSLSVLQPQHF. CDR3 sequence (DNA): TGTGCCAGCAGTTTATCCGTTCTTCAGCCCCAGCATTTT. This chain connects TRBV28 to TRBJ1-5; no clear D. This CDR3 has 13 amino acids. The V gene's germline CDR1 is MDHEN and CDR2 SYDVKM. V was shortened by 1 base and J by 6 bases, with 7 bases between the two germline ends.

The V call is TRBV11-2, the J call TRBJ1-1; D not certain. Trimming left V 5 bases short and J 7 bases short, with 8 bases between. The CDR3 is made up of 11 amino acids. Germline V gene lookup returns CDR1 SGHAT and CDR2 FQNNGV. The DNA for the CDR3 is TGTGCCAGCAGCCCAACGGGTGAAGCTTTCTTT. This gives the protein CASSPTGEAFF.

V is TRBV30 and J is TRBJ1-1; 7 bases are a match to TRBD1. J gave up 3 bases and V 0 bases, and 4 bases lay outside the gene matches. The germline gives CDR1 GTSNPN, CDR2 SVGIG (reference sequence). The CDR3 runs to 14 residues. In nucleotides, the CDR3 is TGTGCCTGGAGTGTACAGGGGCCCCACACTGAAGCTTTCTTT. Residues: CAWSVQGPHTEAFF.

The gene calls are TRBV5-1 and TRBJ1-2; 7 positions agree with TRBD1. Trimming cost V 4 bases and J 11 bases; bases outside gene matches: 11. The CDR3 spans 13 residues. Germline V gene lookup returns CDR1 SGHRS and CDR2 YFSETQ. The CDR3 DNA is TGCGCCAGCAGCCCCGAGGAGGGGGCGAGGTACACCTTC. It encodes CASSPEEGARYTF.

This chain links TRBV27 with TRBJ1-1; D gene unclear. The V and J ends lost 3 bases and 6 bases respectively, with 5 bases between them. The CDR3 has 11 residues. CDR1 MNHEY and CDR2 SMNVEV come from the germline V gene (reference sequence). The CDR3 sequence is CASSLGAEAFF. The DNA of the CDR3 is TGTGCCAGCAGTTTGGGAGCTGAAGCTTTCTTT.

The rearrangement links TRBV5-6 to TRBJ1-6; D gene ambiguous. Germline V gene data show CDR1 as SGHDT and CDR2 as YYEEEE. The CDR3 spans 14 residues. Trimming stripped 3 bases from V and 12 bases from J, with 16 bases between. The CDR3 nucleotides read TGTGCCAGCAGCTCCTTTGACACGCTCAGACCCCTCCACTTT. Translated, it gives CASSSFDTLRPLHF.